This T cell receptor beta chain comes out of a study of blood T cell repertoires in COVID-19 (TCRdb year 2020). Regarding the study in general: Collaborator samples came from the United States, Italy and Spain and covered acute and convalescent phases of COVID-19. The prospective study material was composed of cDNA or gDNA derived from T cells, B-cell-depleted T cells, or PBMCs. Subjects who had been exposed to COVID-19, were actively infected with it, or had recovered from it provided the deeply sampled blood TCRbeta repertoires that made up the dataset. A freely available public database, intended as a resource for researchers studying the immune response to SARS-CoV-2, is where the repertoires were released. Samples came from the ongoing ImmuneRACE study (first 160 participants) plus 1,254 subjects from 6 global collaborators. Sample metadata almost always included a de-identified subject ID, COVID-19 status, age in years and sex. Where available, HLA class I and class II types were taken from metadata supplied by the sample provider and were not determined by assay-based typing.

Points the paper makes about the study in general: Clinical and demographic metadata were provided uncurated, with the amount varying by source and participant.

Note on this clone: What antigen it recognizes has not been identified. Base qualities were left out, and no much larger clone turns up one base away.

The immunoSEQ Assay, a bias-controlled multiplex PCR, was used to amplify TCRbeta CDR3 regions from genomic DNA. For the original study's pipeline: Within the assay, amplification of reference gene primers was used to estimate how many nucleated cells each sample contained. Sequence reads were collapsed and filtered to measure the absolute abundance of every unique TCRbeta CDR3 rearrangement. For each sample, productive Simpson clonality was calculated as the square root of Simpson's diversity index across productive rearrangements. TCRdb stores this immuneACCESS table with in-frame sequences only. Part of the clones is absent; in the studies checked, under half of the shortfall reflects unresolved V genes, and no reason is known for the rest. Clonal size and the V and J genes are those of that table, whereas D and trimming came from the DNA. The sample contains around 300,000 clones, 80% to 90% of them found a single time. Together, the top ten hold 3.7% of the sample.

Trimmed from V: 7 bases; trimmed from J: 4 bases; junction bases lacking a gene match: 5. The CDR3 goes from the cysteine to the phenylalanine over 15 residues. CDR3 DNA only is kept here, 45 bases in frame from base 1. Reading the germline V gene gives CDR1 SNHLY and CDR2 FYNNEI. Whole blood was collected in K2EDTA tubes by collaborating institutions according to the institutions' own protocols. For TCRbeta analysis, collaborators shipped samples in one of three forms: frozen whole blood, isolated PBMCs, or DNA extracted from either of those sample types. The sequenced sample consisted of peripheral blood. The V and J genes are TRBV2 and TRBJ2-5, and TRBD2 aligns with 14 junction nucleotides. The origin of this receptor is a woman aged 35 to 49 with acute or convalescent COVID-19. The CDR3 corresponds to CASKTSGGATETQYF. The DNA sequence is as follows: TGTGCCAGCAAGACTAGCGGGGGGGCCACAGAGACCCAGTACTTC.